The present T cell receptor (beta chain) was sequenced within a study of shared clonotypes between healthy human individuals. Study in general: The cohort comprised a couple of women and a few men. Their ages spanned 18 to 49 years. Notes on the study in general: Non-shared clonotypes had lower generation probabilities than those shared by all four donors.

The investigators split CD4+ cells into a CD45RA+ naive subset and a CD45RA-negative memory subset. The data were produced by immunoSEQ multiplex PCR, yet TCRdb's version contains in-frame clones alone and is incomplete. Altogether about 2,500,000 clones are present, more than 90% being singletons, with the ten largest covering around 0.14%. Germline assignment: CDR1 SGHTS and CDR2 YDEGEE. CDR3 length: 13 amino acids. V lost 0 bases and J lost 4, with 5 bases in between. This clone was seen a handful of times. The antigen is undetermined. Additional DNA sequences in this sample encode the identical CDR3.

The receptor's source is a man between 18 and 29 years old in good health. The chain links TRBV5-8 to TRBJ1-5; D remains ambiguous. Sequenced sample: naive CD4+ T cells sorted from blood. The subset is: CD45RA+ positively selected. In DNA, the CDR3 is TGTGCCAGCAGCTTGGGAGTGAATCAGCCCCAGCATTTT. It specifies CASSLGVNQPQHF.